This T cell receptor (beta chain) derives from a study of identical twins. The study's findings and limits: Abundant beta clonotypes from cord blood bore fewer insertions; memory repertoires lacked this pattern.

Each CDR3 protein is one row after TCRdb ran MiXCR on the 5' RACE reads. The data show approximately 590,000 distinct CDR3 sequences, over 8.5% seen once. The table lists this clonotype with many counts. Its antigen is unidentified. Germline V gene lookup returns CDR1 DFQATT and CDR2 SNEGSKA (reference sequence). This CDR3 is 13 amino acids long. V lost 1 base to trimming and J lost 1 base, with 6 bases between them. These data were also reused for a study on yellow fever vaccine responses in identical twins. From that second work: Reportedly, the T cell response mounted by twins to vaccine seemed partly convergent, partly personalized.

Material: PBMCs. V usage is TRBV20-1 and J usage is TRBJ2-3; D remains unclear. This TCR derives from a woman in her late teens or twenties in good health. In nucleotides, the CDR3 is TGCAGTGCTAGAGTCGCAGGCACAGATACGCAGTATTTT. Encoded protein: CSARVAGTDTQYF.